The rows below give T cell receptor beta chains drawn from one sample of a study of identical twins. MiXCR, run by TCRdb on the 5' RACE reads, gives a single entry per CDR3 protein. The table includes roughly 1,500,000 distinct CDR3 sequences, more than 30% detected once. The specimen sequenced was cord blood. The receptors originated from a newborn girl in good health. The CDR3 runs from the conserved cysteine through the conserved F or W. The order of the fields is D gene, clone size, J gene, V gene, CDR3 DNA, CDR3 protein. A D gene is named only where the DNA matches it firmly. Size values are once, few and many counts, or a class for expanded clones, and some rows have none.

d_call: TRBD2; clone_size: few; j_call: TRBJ2-1; v_call: TRBV9; cdr3_nt: TGTGCCAGCAGCGCGTTAGCGGGAGAGTCGAGCTCCTACAATGAGCAGTTCTTC; cdr3_aa: CASSALAGESSSYNEQFF
d_call: -; clone_size: -; j_call: TRBJ2-7; v_call: TRBV2; cdr3_nt: TGTGCCAGCAGTGCAGGGGCTCTCAATGAGCAGTACTTC; cdr3_aa: CASSAGALNEQYF
d_call: -; clone_size: -; j_call: TRBJ1-2; v_call: TRBV2; cdr3_nt: TGTGCCAGCAGTGACAGGGCCTGGGAATCTGGCTACACCTTC; cdr3_aa: CASSDRAWESGYTF
d_call: -; clone_size: few; j_call: TRBJ2-1; v_call: TRBV5-1; cdr3_nt: TGCGCCAGCACGAGGCTAGAGCTCAATGAGCAGTTCTTC; cdr3_aa: CASTRLELNEQFF
d_call: -; clone_size: few; j_call: TRBJ2-7; v_call: TRBV12-3/TRBV12-4; cdr3_nt: TGTGCCAGCAGTTTAGAGTGGGAAGGGAACGAGCAGTACTTC; cdr3_aa: CASSLEWEGNEQYF
d_call: -; clone_size: few; j_call: TRBJ2-1; v_call: TRBV4-1; cdr3_nt: TGCGCCAGCAGAGATAGGCCTTCGGGCAATGAGCAGTTCTTC; cdr3_aa: CASRDRPSGNEQFF
d_call: -; clone_size: few; j_call: TRBJ1-1; v_call: TRBV14; cdr3_nt: TGTGCCAGCAGCCCGAAGGGTGGCGGGAACACTGAAGCTTTCTTT; cdr3_aa: CASSPKGGGNTEAFF
d_call: -; clone_size: -; j_call: TRBJ2-7; v_call: TRBV2; cdr3_nt: TGTGCCAGCACCTCGCACTACGAGCAGTACTTC; cdr3_aa: CASTSHYEQYF
d_call: TRBD2; clone_size: -; j_call: TRBJ2-4; v_call: TRBV20-1; cdr3_nt: TGCAGTGCGCCGCTAGCGGGGGCCGGGGCCAAAAACATTCAGTACTTC; cdr3_aa: CSAPLAGAGAKNIQYF
d_call: -; clone_size: few; j_call: TRBJ2-1; v_call: TRBV4-1; cdr3_nt: TGCGCCAGCAGCCAATACGGGGCTGAGCAGTTCTTC; cdr3_aa: CASSQYGAEQFF
d_call: TRBD1; clone_size: -; j_call: TRBJ1-2; v_call: TRBV5-1; cdr3_nt: TGCGCCAGCAGCTTGAAGGTGGACAGGGGGACCTATGGCTACACCTTC; cdr3_aa: CASSLKVDRGTYGYTF
d_call: TRBD1; clone_size: few; j_call: TRBJ1-2; v_call: TRBV25-1; cdr3_nt: TGTGCCAGCAGTGAATTGGGCAGGGGGGCTGAGGGCTACACCTTC; cdr3_aa: CASSELGRGAEGYTF
d_call: -; clone_size: -; j_call: TRBJ2-3; v_call: TRBV20-1; cdr3_nt: TGCAGTGCTAGAGCCCCGTCCCTTCCCACAGATACGCAGTATTTT; cdr3_aa: CSARAPSLPTDTQYF
d_call: -; clone_size: -; j_call: TRBJ2-2; v_call: TRBV27; cdr3_nt: TGTGCCAGCAGTTTTAGGGGGGGGGCCGGCGGGGAGCTGTTTTTT; cdr3_aa: CASSFRGGAGGELFF
d_call: -; clone_size: few; j_call: TRBJ2-5; v_call: TRBV28; cdr3_nt: TGTGCCAGCAGTTTATGGGCTAGCGTCCAAGAGACCCAGTACTTC; cdr3_aa: CASSLWASVQETQYF
d_call: -; clone_size: few; j_call: TRBJ2-1; v_call: TRBV9; cdr3_nt: TGTGCCAGCAGCGGGAGGGTGGGACCATACAATGAGCAGTTCTTC; cdr3_aa: CASSGRVGPYNEQFF
d_call: -; clone_size: many; j_call: TRBJ1-2; v_call: TRBV20-1; cdr3_nt: TGCAGTGGCCAGGGTGGCTATGGCTACACCTTC; cdr3_aa: CSGQGGYGYTF
d_call: -; clone_size: -; j_call: TRBJ2-6; v_call: TRBV12-3/TRBV12-4; cdr3_nt: TGTGCCAGCAGCGTCGACGGGGGACATAGCTCTGGGGCCAACGTCCTGACTTTC; cdr3_aa: CASSVDGGHSSGANVLTF
d_call: -; clone_size: -; j_call: TRBJ2-1; v_call: TRBV5-6; cdr3_nt: TGTGCCAGCAGCCCGCTTGGGGCCCACAATGAGCAGTTCTTC; cdr3_aa: CASSPLGAHNEQFF
d_call: -; clone_size: -; j_call: TRBJ2-3; v_call: TRBV10-3; cdr3_nt: TGTGCCATCAGTGAGCGGGGACACCAAGATACGCAGTATTTT; cdr3_aa: CAISERGHQDTQYF
d_call: TRBD2; clone_size: -; j_call: TRBJ2-3; v_call: TRBV7-2; cdr3_nt: TGTGCCAGCAGTTACACCTCTAGCGGATCTACAGATACGCAGTATTTT; cdr3_aa: CASSYTSSGSTDTQYF
d_call: TRBD2; clone_size: -; j_call: TRBJ2-1; v_call: TRBV9; cdr3_nt: TGTGCCAGCAGCGAGGGACTAGCGGGAGGTTGGAATGAGCAGTTCTTC; cdr3_aa: CASSEGLAGGWNEQFF
d_call: -; clone_size: few; j_call: TRBJ2-3; v_call: TRBV12-3/TRBV12-4; cdr3_nt: TGTGCCAGCAGAAAGGGGTTAACAGATACGCAGTATTTT; cdr3_aa: CASRKGLTDTQYF
d_call: -; clone_size: few; j_call: TRBJ2-4; v_call: TRBV14; cdr3_nt: TGTGCCAGCAGCCAACCGTCACTGGCCAAAAACATTCAGTACTTC; cdr3_aa: CASSQPSLAKNIQYF
d_call: -; clone_size: -; j_call: TRBJ2-3; v_call: TRBV20-1; cdr3_nt: TGCAGTGGGGCCGGGCTAGCGAGCCCAGATACGCAGTATTTT; cdr3_aa: CSGAGLASPDTQYF
d_call: -; clone_size: -; j_call: TRBJ1-5; v_call: TRBV9; cdr3_nt: TGTGCCAGCAGCGTAGACAATAGCAATCAGCCCCAGCATTTT; cdr3_aa: CASSVDNSNQPQHF
d_call: TRBD1; clone_size: -; j_call: TRBJ2-3; v_call: TRBV7-2; cdr3_nt: TGTGCCAGCAGCTTAGACGGGACAGGGCAAACAGGTACGCAGTATTTT; cdr3_aa: CASSLDGTGQTGTQYF
d_call: -; clone_size: -; j_call: TRBJ1-5; v_call: TRBV25-1; cdr3_nt: TGTGCCAGCAGTGAAGGGTTTCAAAATCAGCCCCAGCATTTT; cdr3_aa: CASSEGFQNQPQHF
d_call: -; clone_size: few; j_call: TRBJ1-5; v_call: TRBV2; cdr3_nt: TGTGCCAGCAGTGAAAGCCGGGTTAGCAATCAGCCCCAGCATTTT; cdr3_aa: CASSESRVSNQPQHF
d_call: -; clone_size: -; j_call: TRBJ1-1; v_call: TRBV19; cdr3_nt: TGTGCCAGTAGACCTACAATATCAGGACCCTTGAACACTGAAGCTTTCTTT; cdr3_aa: CASRPTISGPLNTEAFF
d_call: -; clone_size: -; j_call: TRBJ2-7; v_call: TRBV4-2; cdr3_nt: TGTGCCAGCAGCCAAGATCCGGGGGCCGCCTTCTACAATGAGCAGTACTTC; cdr3_aa: CASSQDPGAAFYNEQYF
d_call: -; clone_size: -; j_call: TRBJ2-3; v_call: TRBV10-3; cdr3_nt: TGTGCCATCAGGGCCTCAGGTGGAGGCACAGATACGCAGTATTTT; cdr3_aa: CAIRASGGGTDTQYF
d_call: TRBD2; clone_size: -; j_call: TRBJ2-5; v_call: TRBV20-1; cdr3_nt: TGCAGTGCTAGGACCGGGGGGGAAGAGACCCAGTACTTC; cdr3_aa: CSARTGGEETQYF
d_call: -; clone_size: -; j_call: TRBJ2-7; v_call: TRBV20-1; cdr3_nt: TGCAGTGCTAGAGAGGGGTTCCTCTACGGGCAGTACTTC; cdr3_aa: CSAREGFLYGQYF
d_call: TRBD2; clone_size: -; j_call: TRBJ2-3; v_call: TRBV20-1; cdr3_nt: TGCAGTGCCCTAGCGGTTAGAGATACGCAGTATTTT; cdr3_aa: CSALAVRDTQYF
d_call: -; clone_size: -; j_call: TRBJ2-7; v_call: TRBV4-2; cdr3_nt: TGTGCCAGCAGCCAAGTGGGGGAATCCTCCTACGAGCAGTACTTC; cdr3_aa: CASSQVGESSYEQYF
d_call: -; clone_size: few; j_call: TRBJ1-1; v_call: TRBV20-1; cdr3_nt: TGCAGTGCTAGTTACCCTGAAGCTTTCTTT; cdr3_aa: CSASYPEAFF
d_call: TRBD2; clone_size: -; j_call: TRBJ2-1; v_call: TRBV5-6; cdr3_nt: TGTGACAGCAGCTTGGACAGCGGGAGCTCCTACAATGAGCAGTTCTTC; cdr3_aa: CDSSLDSGSSYNEQFF
d_call: -; clone_size: few; j_call: TRBJ2-5; v_call: TRBV29-1; cdr3_nt: TGCAGCGTTGAGGCTCGGGAGTGGGAGACCCAGTACTTC; cdr3_aa: CSVEAREWETQYF
d_call: -; clone_size: -; j_call: TRBJ2-7; v_call: TRBV6-8; cdr3_nt: TGTGCCAGCAGACTCCCACTAGGAGGAGAGCAGTACTTC; cdr3_aa: CASRLPLGGEQYF
d_call: TRBD2; clone_size: few; j_call: TRBJ2-5; v_call: TRBV5-6; cdr3_nt: TGTGCCAGCAGACAGGGACTAGCGGTCCGGGAGACCCAGTACTTC; cdr3_aa: CASRQGLAVRETQYF
d_call: TRBD2; clone_size: -; j_call: TRBJ2-1; v_call: TRBV12-3/TRBV12-4; cdr3_nt: TGTGCCAGCAGCCTTGGACTAGCGGGGGGGCTAGGCAATGAGCAGTTCTTC; cdr3_aa: CASSLGLAGGLGNEQFF
d_call: TRBD1; clone_size: -; j_call: TRBJ1-2; v_call: TRBV28; cdr3_nt: TGTGCCAGCGGGACAGGGGTTTATGGCTACACCTTC; cdr3_aa: CASGTGVYGYTF
d_call: -; clone_size: many; j_call: TRBJ2-5; v_call: TRBV5-1; cdr3_nt: TGCGCCAGCAGCGTGACTATTTCCGAGACCCAGTACTTC; cdr3_aa: CASSVTISETQYF
d_call: -; clone_size: many; j_call: TRBJ2-1; v_call: TRBV24-1; cdr3_nt: TGTGCCACCAGTGCCGCAGGGGGAGGATTTAGCTCCTACAATGAGCAGTTCTTC; cdr3_aa: CATSAAGGGFSSYNEQFF
d_call: TRBD1; clone_size: few; j_call: TRBJ2-3; v_call: TRBV3-1; cdr3_nt: TGTGCCAGCAGCTCCGGGACAGGGGCGCCAGATACGCAGTATTTT; cdr3_aa: CASSSGTGAPDTQYF
d_call: -; clone_size: -; j_call: TRBJ1-2; v_call: TRBV6-1; cdr3_nt: TGTGCCAGCAGCGCGACCCTTGGGTCAAACTATGGCTACACCTTC; cdr3_aa: CASSATLGSNYGYTF
d_call: TRBD2; clone_size: -; j_call: TRBJ2-1; v_call: TRBV5-1; cdr3_nt: TGCGCCAGCAGCCCGACCTCACTAGCGGTCTCCTACAATGAGCAGTTCTTC; cdr3_aa: CASSPTSLAVSYNEQFF
d_call: -; clone_size: -; j_call: TRBJ1-2; v_call: TRBV7-2; cdr3_nt: TGTGCCAGCAGCTTAGCCCAACGGAGCCCCTATGGCTACACCTTC; cdr3_aa: CASSLAQRSPYGYTF
d_call: TRBD1; clone_size: -; j_call: TRBJ2-7; v_call: TRBV29-1; cdr3_nt: TGCAGCGTTGAACAACGCGGGACAGGGGCTCGCGAGCAGTACTTC; cdr3_aa: CSVEQRGTGAREQYF
d_call: TRBD2; clone_size: many; j_call: TRBJ2-1; v_call: TRBV20-1; cdr3_nt: TGCAGTGCTAGAGATCGACTAGCTGGCTACAATGAGCAGTTCTTC; cdr3_aa: CSARDRLAGYNEQFF
d_call: TRBD2; clone_size: -; j_call: TRBJ2-7; v_call: TRBV20-1; cdr3_nt: TGCAGTGCTAGAATAGCGGGTCTTGGGACCTACGAGCAGTACTTC; cdr3_aa: CSARIAGLGTYEQYF